These T cell receptor beta chains were read from a single sample in a study of shared clonotypes between healthy human individuals. Profiled with immunoSEQ multiplex PCR; TCRdb holds only in-frame clones, not every one. The sample gives over 400,000 clones, about 96% of which show up once; about 0.064% is in the top ten. The sequencing input was naive CD4+ T cells sorted from blood. The receptors here all came from a woman aged 25 to 39 in good health. Both conserved end residues are part of each CDR3. A D gene is named only where the DNA matches it firmly.

j_call d_call v_call cdr3_aa cdr3_nt
TRBJ2-6 TRBD2 TRBV7-2 CASTTTSGRGTGANVLTF TGTGCCAGCACCACAACTAGCGGGAGAGGGACTGGGGCCAACGTCCTGACTTTC
TRBJ2-1 TRBD2 TRBV30 CAWRRKGTSGTGEQFF TGTGCCTGGAGAAGAAAGGGGACTAGCGGGACGGGTGAGCAGTTCTTC
TRBJ2-4 NA TRBV30 CAWSEGRGLIQYF TGTGCCTGGAGTGAGGGGAGGGGGCTCATTCAGTACTTC
TRBJ1-3 TRBD1 TRBV28 CASSFWQGAFDTIYF TGTGCCAGCAGTTTTTGGCAGGGGGCCTTTGACACCATATATTTT
TRBJ2-7 NA TRBV21-1 CASSKCPIAYEQYF TGTGCCAGCAGCAAATGCCCGATCGCTTACGAGCAGTACTTC
TRBJ2-7 TRBD2 TRBV30 CAWRTSGSYEQYF TGTGCCTGGAGGACTAGCGGGAGCTACGAGCAGTACTTC
TRBJ2-3 TRBD2 TRBV28 CASSLGAGVGDTQYF TGTGCCAGCAGTTTAGGCGCGGGAGTCGGAGATACGCAGTATTTT
TRBJ1-3 NA TRBV19 CASNGDRVGNTIYF TGTGCCAGTAACGGGGATCGGGTTGGAAACACCATATATTTT
TRBJ2-2 NA TRBV5-1 CASSLIPGANTGELFF TGCGCCAGCAGCTTGATTCCGGGAGCGAACACCGGGGAGCTGTTTTTT
TRBJ1-5 NA TRBV5-8 CASSLLTGTNQPQHF TGTGCCAGCAGCCTGCTGACAGGCACCAATCAGCCCCAGCATTTT
TRBJ1-1 NA TRBV4-1 CASSQPLQRNTEAFF TGCGCCAGCAGCCAACCATTACAGAGGAACACTGAAGCTTTCTTT
TRBJ2-1 TRBD1 TRBV28 CASSQHRTGVSPDEQFF TGTGCCAGCAGTCAACACAGGACAGGGGTGTCCCCCGATGAGCAGTTCTTC
TRBJ2-7 NA TRBV11-2 CASSLDPSEPYEQYF TGTGCCAGCAGCTTAGATCCTTCCGAACCCTACGAGCAGTACTTC
TRBJ1-1 TRBD1 TRBV5-6 CASSLAARGYTEAFF TGTGCCAGCAGCTTGGCGGCCAGGGGGTACACTGAAGCTTTCTTT
TRBJ2-7 NA TRBV19 CARNATNSYEQYF TGTGCCAGGAATGCTACAAACAGCTACGAGCAGTACTTC
TRBJ2-7 TRBD1 TRBV29-1 CSVAGTASYEQYF TGCAGCGTGGCCGGGACAGCCTCCTACGAGCAGTACTTC
TRBJ2-3 NA TRBV11-2 CASSLGDTDTQYF TGTGCCAGCAGCTTAGGGGACACAGATACGCAGTATTTT